This section outlines one TCR beta chain sequence together with its context. The CDR3 covers 15 residues. J was trimmed by 6 bases and V by 2 bases; bases with no gene match: 5. CDR1 is MNHEY and CDR2 is SMNVEV in the germline V gene (reference sequence). The data belong to a study of blood T cell repertoires in COVID-19. Clones were sequenced by immunoSEQ multiplex PCR, and TCRdb holds only the in-frame ones, with some missing. Of about 170,000 clones listed, roughly 90% are singletons. The specimen sequenced was peripheral blood. This TCR was recovered from a man between 50 and 59 years old with acute or convalescent COVID-19. The chain carries TRBV27 and TRBJ1-5; TRBD1 matches 9 bases. The DNA of the CDR3 is TGTGCCAGCAGTTTAGTGGGACAGGGTGGTCAGCCCCAGCATTTT. Encoded protein: CASSLVGQGGQPQHF.